Reported below is one T cell receptor (beta chain). As yet, its antigen is unknown. The CDR3 has 13 amino acids. V lost 11 bases to trimming and J lost 1 base; unmatched junction nucleotides: 3. CDR1 is MNHEY and CDR2 is SVGEGT in the germline V gene. This sample was included in a study of T cells after yellow fever vaccination. Study-wide points: Most primary-vaccination clones reappeared after the booster (just under 98% CD4, 85% to 90% CD8).

Researchers made TCR cDNA using 5'RACE template switching, and this step added a universal primer site and UMIs. TCRdb analysed the 5' RACE reads with MiXCR anew, one entry per CDR3 protein. The table lists about 430,000 distinct CDR3 sequences, about 19% of them singletons, with about 18% in the top ten. The receptor was derived from a man younger than 30 who received the YFV17D yellow fever vaccine. The rearrangement joins TRBV6-2 or TRBV6-3 to TRBJ2-2, with 8 bases identical to TRBD1. This specimen was PBMCs, taken before the yellow fever booster vaccination. Written as DNA, the CDR3 is TGTGCCGGGGGGACAGGGAACACCGGGGAGCTGTTTTTT. The encoded protein is CAGGTGNTGELFF.